A single sample gave rise to the 11 T cell receptor beta chains below, sequenced in a study of Graves' ophthalmopathy and Graves' hyperthyroidism listed by TCRdb under 2018. The sequencer was an Illumina HiSeq 2000. For repertoire sequencing, TCR beta CDR3 regions were amplified from RNA transcripts. HTBI primers and the Qiagen OneStep RT-PCR kit were used in a first-round RT-PCR, which was followed by a second-round multiplex PCR, size selection and purification. The public sequencing data were trimmed at Q25 with fastp and processed into clonotypes with MiXCR by TCRdb, which kept only in-frame beta chains. Each CDR3 protein appears once, grouped with its most common genes and DNA. The sample table shows about 620,000 distinct CDR3 sequences, and about a fifth are seen once. The ten largest make up approximately 7.7% of the sample. The sample consisted of peripheral blood. These receptors originate from a woman aged 18-29 years with stable Graves' hyperthyroidism. Some clones in this sample may be carry-over from other donors' samples. Donor details come from another sample of the same person, matched by shared clones.

This clonotype was recorded at least ten times. The chain links TRBV12-3 or TRBV12-4 to TRBJ1-2; maybe TRBD1 (5 bases). V shed 6 bases and J shed 5 bases, with 16 bases lying between them. The CDR3 is 14 residues long. The CDR3 coding sequence is TGTGCCAGCAGCTTCCAGACAGATGGTTATGGCTACACCTTC. This encodes CASSFQTDGYGYTF.

This clonotype was observed many times. V gene TRBV7-2 combines with J gene TRBJ2-2; 7 bases line up with TRBD1. This CDR3 region has 13 residues. Germline V lookup: CDR1 SGHTA, CDR2 FQGNSA. The trim removed 5 bases at V and 7 bases at J, leaving 4 bases unmatched. The CDR3 DNA is TGTGCCAGCAGCCCTAGGACAGGCGGGGAGCTGTTTTTT. Translating it yields CASSPRTGGELFF. The whole variable domain, filled in from reference TRBV7-2 and TRBJ2-2, reads GAGVSQSPSNKVTEKGKDVELRCDPISGHTALYWYRQSLGQGLEFLIYFQGNSAPDKSGLPSDRFSAERTGGSVSTLTIQRTQQEDSAVYLCASSPRTGGELFFGEGSRLTVL.

This clonotype has just a few counts. CDR3 DNA: TGTGCCAGCAGCGGGGACCTCCAGGGGACTGAAGCTTTCTTT. Its translation is CASSGDLQGTEAFF. The chain is built from TRBV5-6 and TRBJ1-1, with a possible D match to TRBD1 (6 bases). The CDR3 length is 14 residues. The V end lost 4 bases, the J end lost 5 bases, and 15 bases lay between the germline ends. Germline values: CDR1 SGHDT, CDR2 YYEEEE.

There are a few counts of this clonotype. CDR3 sequence reads: CASSQVPSYEQYF. The DNA of the CDR3 is TGCGCCAGCAGCCAAGTCCCCTCCTACGAGCAGTACTTC. The V call is TRBV4-1, the J call TRBJ2-7; D is unclear. CDR1 is MGHRA, CDR2 YSYEKL, per germline. Trimming took off 1 base at V and 0 bases at J, with 4 bases between the two ends. The CDR3 is 13 amino acids.

This clonotype has at least ten counts. The chain carries TRBV20-1 and TRBJ2-5; 7 bases are shared with TRBD1. V shed 4 bases, J shed 5 bases, and the junction held 7 bases outside the gene matches. CDR1 and CDR2 from the germline V gene are DFQATT and SNEGSKA (reference sequence). The CDR3 consists of 13 residues. The CDR3 nucleotides are TGCAGTGCTAATGAGGGGGCGAAGGAGACCCAGTACTTC. It specifies CSANEGAKETQYF.

The rearrangement uses TRBV14 and TRBJ2-2, with 8 bases aligning to TRBD2. The CDR3 loop spans 14 amino acids. Looked up from germline, CDR1 is SGHDN and CDR2 is FVKESK. The ends lost 3 bases at V and 5 bases at J; junction bases unmatched: 2. The CDR3 region has the DNA TGTGCCAGCAGCCACCGGGAGGGGACCGGGGAGCTGTTTTTT. This encodes CASSHREGTGELFF.

This chain uses TRBV2 with TRBJ2-5, with D perhaps TRBD2 (5 bases). Germline V gene sequence: CDR1 SNHLY, CDR2 FYNNEI. Trimming pared 10 bases from V and 2 bases from J, leaving 11 bases between. The CDR3 is made up of 12 amino acids. Here the CDR3 reads CAIRTRQETQYF. In nucleotides, the CDR3 is TGTGCCATCAGGACTCGACAAGAGACCCAGTACTTC.

This clonotype has at least ten counts. The gene calls are TRBV20-1 and TRBJ2-2; D unresolved. Germline values: CDR1 DFQATT, CDR2 SNEGSKA (reference sequence). There are 15 residues in the CDR3. V was pared by 5 bases and J by 4 bases, with 17 bases between. Here the CDR3 reads CSARASTVGTGELFF. CDR3 bases: TGCAGTGCTCGGGCTAGTACGGTTGGCACCGGGGAGCTGTTTTTT.

This clonotype was observed many times. J is TRBJ2-2 and V is TRBV6-1, with D tentatively TRBD1 (5 bases). CDR1 and CDR2 from the germline V gene are MNHNS and SASEGT. CDR3 size: 13 residues. With 6 bases removed from V and 5 bases from J, the gap between germline ends came to 10 bases. DNA for the CDR3: TGTGCCAGCAGGAAAACAGGAACCGGGGAGCTGTTTTTT. Residues: CASRKTGTGELFF.

J is TRBJ1-3 and V is TRBV11-2; no firm D call. Between the trimmed V and J ends, which lost 5 bases and 0 bases, there was a span of 14 bases. Per the germline V gene, CDR1 is SGHAT and CDR2 is FQNNGV. The CDR3 has 16 residues. The CDR3 nucleotides are TGTGCCAGCAGCGCAACCCTGACACTCTCTGGAAACACCATATATTTT. Translation gives CASSATLTLSGNTIYF.

This clonotype was seen at least ten times. The rearrangement links TRBV20-1 to TRBJ1-1; the D gene is possibly TRBD1 (5 bases). Trimming left V 2 bases short and J 4 bases short, with 23 bases between. This CDR3 is 17 amino acids long. Germline V gene data show CDR1 as DFQATT and CDR2 as SNEGSKA (reference sequence). Here the CDR3 reads CSARRAGLSGIGTEAFF. The CDR3, as DNA: TGCAGTGCTAGAAGGGCAGGGCTCTCGGGGATCGGCACTGAAGCTTTCTTT.